The 8 T cell receptor beta chains below all came from one sample that was sequenced in a study of blood T cells in healthy people across ages. Combining a sample-barcoded 5' primer with a J-beta primer mix, a second PCR ran for about 7 to 12 cycles. TCRdb reprocessed the 5' RACE reads with MiXCR, giving one entry per CDR3 protein. The sample carries about 1.6 million distinct CDR3 sequences, 34% recorded once. Sequencing used blood. The receptor source for this set is a woman aged 25 to 39 in good health.

This clonotype was detected many times. This sequence joins TRBV5-6 and TRBJ2-4, with D tentatively TRBD1 (5 bases). Trimming took 4 bases from V and 0 from J, leaving 17 bases between them. CDR1 and CDR2 (germline): SGHDT, YYEEEE. This CDR3 comprises 17 residues. CDR3 bases: TGTGCCAGCAGCCAAGTAGTAGGGGATAAAGCCAAAAACATTCAGTACTTC. Amino acid sequence: CASSQVVGDKAKNIQYF.

In this sample, this clonotype turned up a few times. The chain uses TRBV4-2 and TRBJ1-2; the D is unclear. The CDR3 runs 16 residues. Trimming pared 1 base from V and 5 bases from J, leaving 17 bases between. Germline V CDR1 and CDR2: LGHNA, YNFKEQ. CDR3 sequence reads: CASSQGSQSSVYGYTF. In DNA form, the CDR3 reads TGTGCCAGCAGCCAAGGAAGCCAAAGTTCGGTTTATGGCTACACCTTC.

About this clonotype: At one end, the junction sequence differs from germline, possibly due to a read error. This chain connects TRBV29-1 to TRBJ2-1; no reliable D call. The CDR3 extends over 11 amino acids. Germline V gene data show CDR1 as SQVTM and CDR2 as ANQGSEA. The CDR3, as DNA: TGCAGCATCTCACGAAACAATGTGCAGTTCTTC. It codes for CSISRNNVQFF.

In its sample, this clonotype was seen a few times. The rearrangement links TRBV20-1 to TRBJ2-7; D is perhaps TRBD1 or TRBD2 (5 bases each). Trimming cost V 0 bases and J 3 bases, with 18 bases left between them. This CDR3 is 16 amino acids long. Germline V lookup: CDR1 DFQATT, CDR2 SNEGSKA (reference sequence). The CDR3 DNA is TGCAGTGCTAGAGATTTTGAGAGGGGCCGACTCTACGAGCAGTACTTC. Its protein product is CSARDFERGRLYEQYF.

There are a few counts of this clonotype. The chain carries TRBV21-1 and TRBJ1-1; TRBD1 was called by the table and not checked on the DNA. TRBV21-1 is marked as a pseudogene. This CDR3 is built from 18 residues. Here the CDR3 DNA reads TGTGCCAGCAGCAAAAGGGACCGGACAGTAGAACCTAACACTGAAGCTTTCTTT. It translates to CASSKRDRTVEPNTEAFF.

This clonotype turned up a few times. This chain joins TRBV9 and TRBJ2-3, with 9 bases identical to TRBD2. The ends lost 3 bases at V and 2 bases at J; junction bases unmatched: 7. This CDR3 spans 16 amino acids. The germline gives CDR1 SGDLS, CDR2 YYNGEE. CDR3 DNA: TGTGCCAGCAGCGATGGAGCGGGGGGACTCACAGATACGCAGTATTTT. Translation: CASSDGAGGLTDTQYF.

As regards this clonotype: This sequence may be a read error, since a much larger clone differs from it by one base. The chain is built from TRBV24-1 and TRBJ2-1; a possible D gene is TRBD2 (6 bases). V gave up 6 bases and J gave up 8 bases, with 7 bases separating them. The germline V gene has CDR1 KGHDR and CDR2 SFDVKD. This CDR3 has 11 residues. CDR3 amino acids: CATSWGDEQFF. CDR3 coding DNA: TGTGCCACCAGTTGGGGGGATGAGCAGTTCTTC.

The chain combines TRBV7-6 with TRBJ2-1, with D uncertain. This CDR3 spans 13 amino acids. Trimming pared 1 base from V and 6 bases from J, leaving 7 bases between. Germline V gene sequence: CDR1 SGHVS, CDR2 FNYEAQ. The CDR3 nucleotides are TGTGCCAGCAGCTTAGAGCTGTTCAATGAGCAGTTCTTC. Translated: CASSLELFNEQFF. The whole variable domain, filled in from reference TRBV7-6 and TRBJ2-1, reads GAGVSQSPRYKVTKRGQDVALRCDPISGHVSLYWYRQALGQGPEFLTYFNYEAQQDKSGLPNDRFSAERPEGSISTLTIQRTEQRDSAMYRCASSLELFNEQFFGPGTRLTVL.